The TCR beta chain described here comes from a study of cytotoxic CD8 clonotypes in ibrutinib-treated CLL (TCRdb year 2021). Broadly, across the study: The cohort had about a dozen relapsed/refractory and approximately 15 treatment-naive patients; fewer than 18 were IGHV unmutated. Every sample from remission and from progressive disease was obtained while the patients were still on ibrutinib. Cryopreserved peripheral blood mononuclear cells were collected at three points: before therapy, at response, and at either sustained remission or disease progression. Samples at response were collected after a median of about 12 months of treatment, with a range of roughly 6 to 36 months. Samples averaged 255,043 productive templates and just under 95,000 productive rearrangements. Partial responses were observed in about 24 patients and complete responses in 2; after a median follow-up of roughly 62 months, remission was maintained in 14 patients and progression was observed in approximately 12. Of the 70 to 100 people in the trial, approximately 28 had longitudinal samples available. The study at large found these results: Public clonotypes were rare and either shrank or stayed stable during treatment, and the rise in clonality at ibrutinib response reflected expansion of private clonotypes. Clonality rose at ibrutinib response, remained stable during sustained remission, and dropped back toward baseline at progression. Sampling times were not matched between sustained-remission and progressing patients, and lymph node repertoires were not studied. At baseline, clonality was higher than in age-matched healthy donors and showed a strong correlation with circulating CD8+ T-cell counts.

Trimming at the junction amounts to 8 bases on V and 5 bases on J, and the germline ends lie 9 bases apart. CDR1 and CDR2, looked up from the germline V gene, are MDHEN and SYDVKM. Taken from cysteine to phenylalanine, the CDR3 has 12 residues. The only DNA kept is the CDR3, 36 bases in frame from the first base. With respect to this clone: This clone's antigen is unknown. Base qualities are missing; no much larger clone stands one base away.

The sample's time point label is to be understood as: approximately 2 years on ibrutinib. For TCR beta library preparation, 1.5 to 2.5 micrograms of genomic DNA were extracted from the cryopreserved PBMCs. Longitudinal blood samples from CLL patients on ibrutinib monotherapy were analyzed using high-throughput TCR beta sequencing. The patients were enrolled in a single-center, open-label phase 2 trial of ibrutinib monotherapy. Each clonotype received, on average, about 9.7x coverage in deep resolution sequencing performed on a MiSeq, where the target depth lay between 1 in 1 million and 1 in 200,000 T cells. The immunoSEQ hsTCRB Kit was used to generate the TCR beta libraries. In the paper's pipeline: Data were analyzed with ImmunoSEQ Data Assistant and ImmunoSEQ Analyzer, with V, D and J genes assigned per IMGT definitions. Clonality, which ranges from 0 to 1, was calculated as one minus the normalized Shannon entropy of productive rearrangement frequencies. Only overrepresented clonotypes making up at least 0.05% of the repertoire of each patient were included in the public clonotype analysis. About a dozen age-matched healthy donor repertoires from immuneACCESS served as clonality controls. TCRdb took this table from immuneACCESS and kept in-frame rearrangements with V and J called. Such tables lack part of the clones; where checked against another copy, unresolved V genes explain under half of the gap, and the rest is unexplained. That table furnishes V, J and clone size, whereas the DNA furnished D and trimming. The sample includes about 160,000 clones, with less than 85% observed a single time. About 4.3% of the sample is in the top ten clones.

This sequence uses TRBV28 and TRBJ2-2; the D gene is perhaps TRBD2, from 5 matching bases. This sample comprised PBMCs, obtained after 24 months of ibrutinib treatment. This TCR was recovered from a human donor with chronic lymphocytic leukemia. CDR3 loop: CASGERTGELFF. The DNA reads TGTGCCAGCGGGGAGAGGACCGGGGAGCTGTTTTTT.